This T cell receptor (beta chain) was documented in a study of cytomegalovirus exposure and HLA in healthy donors. Looking at the study overall: Genotyping showed roughly 83% of approximately 430 donors falling in the Caucasian-associated ancestry cluster. Findings of the study overall: One variant, a missense change in DCLRE1C, was linked in a later analysis to TCR beta V- and J-gene trimming. Likely technical artifact: a cluster of highly shared sequence variants. Most TCR sequences were uncommon, yet certain public TCRs appeared in many donors.

It was with 60 Vbeta and 13 Jbeta primers that the PCR ran. The method was immunoSEQ multiplex PCR; TCRdb's version includes in-frame clones alone and lacks a portion of them. This sample yields about 100,000 clones, of which about three quarters are seen a single time; approximately 5.3% belongs to the top ten. Germline V gene lookup returns CDR1 SNHLY and CDR2 FYNNEI. With 6 bases clipped from V and 2 bases from J, the junction kept 7 bases outside the gene matches. The CDR3 runs 15 residues. In this sample, this clone turned up a few times. Its antigen is unidentified. This chain uses TRBV2 with TRBJ1-5; TRBD1 agrees at 7 bases. Sequenced input: PBMCs. The sequence derives from a woman aged 18-35 years in good health and CMV-seropositive. The CDR3 region has the DNA TGTGCCAGCAGGGCTCAGGGGGGTGGCAATCAGCCCCAGCATTTT. Its protein is CASRAQGGGNQPQHF.